A selection of T cell receptor beta chains follows, all from one sample in a study of cytomegalovirus exposure and HLA in healthy donors. The protocol was immunoSEQ multiplex PCR, while the TCRdb copy is restricted to in-frame clones and leaves out a portion. Here the sample spans about 190,000 clones, 79% being singletons. Sequencing input: PBMCs. These receptors all come from a woman between 18 and 29 years old in good health and CMV-seronegative. The CDR3 runs from the conserved cysteine through the conserved F or W. Fields, in order: D gene, J gene, clone size, V gene, CDR3 DNA, CDR3 protein. A D gene is named only where the DNA matches it firmly. Clone size appears in some rows only: once, few, many, or a class for an expanded clone.

D gene: NA
J gene: TRBJ2-7
clone size: NA
V gene: TRBV15
CDR3 DNA: TGTGCCACCAGCAGGGACAAGGGGTACGAGCAGTACTTC
CDR3 protein: CATSRDKGYEQYF

D gene: NA
J gene: TRBJ2-5
clone size: few
V gene: TRBV6-1
CDR3 DNA: TGTGCCAGCAGAGACGAGGGTCGGGAGACCCAGTACTTC
CDR3 protein: CASRDEGRETQYF

D gene: NA
J gene: TRBJ1-6
clone size: few
V gene: TRBV2
CDR3 DNA: TGTGCCAGCAGTGAAACGAGGTATAATTCACCCCTCCACTTT
CDR3 protein: CASSETRYNSPLHF

D gene: TRBD2
J gene: TRBJ2-3
clone size: few
V gene: TRBV30
CDR3 DNA: TGTGCCTGGACAGGGACTAGCGGGAGGGTCCTCCCAGATACGCAGTATTTT
CDR3 protein: CAWTGTSGRVLPDTQYF

D gene: NA
J gene: TRBJ2-7
clone size: NA
V gene: TRBV4-1
CDR3 DNA: TGCGCCAGCAGATCCACCCTAACAGGGTTACTCTACGAGCAGTACTTC
CDR3 protein: CASRSTLTGLLYEQYF

D gene: NA
J gene: TRBJ1-1
clone size: NA
V gene: TRBV28
CDR3 DNA: TGTGCCAGCAATTCGGAGAGAACGAACACTGAAGCTTTCTTT
CDR3 protein: CASNSERTNTEAFF

D gene: TRBD1
J gene: TRBJ2-7
clone size: NA
V gene: TRBV6-1
CDR3 DNA: TGTGCCATCTCTCCGGGACAGGGCCCTATAGTGCAGTACTTC
CDR3 protein: CAISPGQGPIVQYF

D gene: TRBD2
J gene: TRBJ2-5
clone size: NA
V gene: TRBV5-1
CDR3 DNA: TGCGCCAGCAGCAATGGCTGGGGGACTAGCGGGAGAGGAGAGACCCAGTACTTC
CDR3 protein: CASSNGWGTSGRGETQYF

D gene: TRBD1
J gene: TRBJ2-7
clone size: NA
V gene: TRBV28
CDR3 DNA: TGTGCCAGCAGTTTATTGAGGACAGGGGTTCCCGAGCAGTACTTC
CDR3 protein: CASSLLRTGVPEQYF

D gene: TRBD2
J gene: TRBJ2-2
clone size: NA
V gene: TRBV10-2
CDR3 DNA: TGCGCCAGCAGTGCGACGACTAGCGGGGATTCGAACACCGGGGAGCTGTTTTTT
CDR3 protein: CASSATTSGDSNTGELFF

D gene: NA
J gene: TRBJ1-6
clone size: NA
V gene: TRBV6-6
CDR3 DNA: TGTGCCAGCAGTTACGCAGGGCAGGGCTATAATTCACCCCTCCACTTT
CDR3 protein: CASSYAGQGYNSPLHF

D gene: NA
J gene: TRBJ1-4
clone size: NA
V gene: TRBV14
CDR3 DNA: TGTGCCAGCAGCGCCCGTTTCTTAGGGGAGGGGGAACTGTTTTTT
CDR3 protein: CASSARFLGEGELFF

D gene: TRBD1
J gene: TRBJ1-2
clone size: NA
V gene: TRBV4-2
CDR3 DNA: TGTGCCAGCAGCCAGCGACAGGGGCAATCTATCAATGGCTACACCTTC
CDR3 protein: CASSQRQGQSINGYTF

D gene: NA
J gene: TRBJ2-5
clone size: NA
V gene: TRBV25-1
CDR3 DNA: TGTGCCAGCAGTGATGACGCGGGCGGAGAGACCCAGTACTTC
CDR3 protein: CASSDDAGGETQYF

D gene: NA
J gene: TRBJ1-3
clone size: NA
V gene: TRBV7-3
CDR3 DNA: TGTGCCAGCAGCTTTAAATCGGGTAATTCTGGAAACACCATATATTTT
CDR3 protein: CASSFKSGNSGNTIYF

D gene: TRBD2
J gene: TRBJ2-3
clone size: NA
V gene: TRBV29-1
CDR3 DNA: TGCAGCGTTGCTAGCGGGATTCGCACAGATACGCAGTATTTT
CDR3 protein: CSVASGIRTDTQYF

D gene: NA
J gene: TRBJ2-7
clone size: NA
V gene: TRBV27
CDR3 DNA: TGTGCCAGCAGCCCCGGAGCCGGGAGCTCCTACGAGCAGTACTTC
CDR3 protein: CASSPGAGSSYEQYF

D gene: NA
J gene: TRBJ2-1
clone size: NA
V gene: TRBV7-9
CDR3 DNA: TGTGCCAGCAGCCCCGGTCAGGGTCGGGTTGAGCAGTTCTTC
CDR3 protein: CASSPGQGRVEQFF

D gene: NA
J gene: TRBJ1-1
clone size: NA
V gene: TRBV6-5
CDR3 DNA: TGTGCCAGCAGCCAAACCAGGAACACTGAAGCTTTCTTT
CDR3 protein: CASSQTRNTEAFF

D gene: NA
J gene: TRBJ1-6
clone size: NA
V gene: TRBV28
CDR3 DNA: TGTGCCAGCAGTTTTCTTAATTCACCCCTCCACTTT
CDR3 protein: CASSFLNSPLHF

D gene: TRBD1
J gene: TRBJ1-3
clone size: NA
V gene: TRBV4-3
CDR3 DNA: TGCGCCAGCAGCCAAGGAGGACAGGGGCTGAGAAACACCATATATTTT
CDR3 protein: CASSQGGQGLRNTIYF

D gene: NA
J gene: TRBJ1-5
clone size: few
V gene: TRBV4-1
CDR3 DNA: TGCGCCAGCAGCCAAGACGGCGGGATATCCATCAGGCCCCAGCATTTT
CDR3 protein: CASSQDGGISIRPQHF

D gene: TRBD2
J gene: TRBJ2-7
clone size: NA
V gene: TRBV4-3
CDR3 DNA: TGCGCCAGCAGCCCGACCCCTGGGACTAGCCTATCCTACGAGCAGTACTTC
CDR3 protein: CASSPTPGTSLSYEQYF

D gene: TRBD2
J gene: TRBJ2-7
clone size: NA
V gene: TRBV7-9
CDR3 DNA: TGTGCCAGCAGCTTAGTAGCGACTAGCGGGGACTACTACGAGCAGTACTTC
CDR3 protein: CASSLVATSGDYYEQYF

D gene: TRBD1
J gene: TRBJ1-5
clone size: NA
V gene: TRBV5-8
CDR3 DNA: TGTGCCAGCAGCTCTTTCCCGGGACAGGGTTTTATAAGCAATCAGCCCCAGCATTTT
CDR3 protein: CASSSFPGQGFISNQPQHF

D gene: NA
J gene: TRBJ1-6
clone size: few
V gene: TRBV10-1
CDR3 DNA: TGCGCCAGCAGCCCGAACAGGGATTCACCCCTCCACTTT
CDR3 protein: CASSPNRDSPLHF

D gene: NA
J gene: TRBJ2-7
clone size: NA
V gene: TRBV5-4
CDR3 DNA: TGTGCCAGCAGCCACAAAAATACAGGGTACGAGCAGTACTTC
CDR3 protein: CASSHKNTGYEQYF

D gene: TRBD1
J gene: TRBJ1-3
clone size: NA
V gene: TRBV28
CDR3 DNA: TGTGCCAGCAGTTTCTTTGGGACAGCTGGAAACACCATATATTTT
CDR3 protein: CASSFFGTAGNTIYF

D gene: NA
J gene: TRBJ1-1
clone size: few
V gene: TRBV10-3
CDR3 DNA: TGTGCCATCAGGCCATATCTGGGGGCCAACACTGAAGCTTTCTTT
CDR3 protein: CAIRPYLGANTEAFF

D gene: TRBD1
J gene: TRBJ2-2
clone size: NA
V gene: TRBV7-8
CDR3 DNA: TGTGCCAGCAGCTTCGTGGACAGGGTGGCCACCGGGGAGCTGTTTTTT
CDR3 protein: CASSFVDRVATGELFF

D gene: NA
J gene: TRBJ1-1
clone size: NA
V gene: TRBV9
CDR3 DNA: TGTGCCAGCAGCGTAGGGGCGAATACTGAAGCTTTCTTT
CDR3 protein: CASSVGANTEAFF

D gene: NA
J gene: TRBJ2-7
clone size: NA
V gene: TRBV30
CDR3 DNA: TGTGCCTGGAGTCCCACCTCCAGAGGGCGCGAGCAGTACTTC
CDR3 protein: CAWSPTSRGREQYF

D gene: NA
J gene: TRBJ2-3
clone size: NA
V gene: TRBV5-4
CDR3 DNA: TGTGCCAGCAGCTCCCGGGTAGCTACCACAGATACGCAGTATTTT
CDR3 protein: CASSSRVATTDTQYF

D gene: NA
J gene: TRBJ1-5
clone size: NA
V gene: TRBV19
CDR3 DNA: TGTGCCAGTAGTGCACGACAGGACCGACAGCCCCAGCATTTT
CDR3 protein: CASSARQDRQPQHF

D gene: NA
J gene: TRBJ1-6
clone size: NA
V gene: TRBV7-3
CDR3 DNA: TGTGCCAGCAGCTCGCTCGGTGGAGATTCACCCCTCCACTTT
CDR3 protein: CASSSLGGDSPLHF

D gene: TRBD2
J gene: TRBJ2-3
clone size: NA
V gene: TRBV29-1
CDR3 DNA: TGCAGCGTTGAAGATCGGAGGCGGGGGACAGATACGCAGTATTTT
CDR3 protein: CSVEDRRRGTDTQYF

D gene: NA
J gene: TRBJ2-4
clone size: NA
V gene: TRBV30
CDR3 DNA: TGTGCCTGGAGGGGCCTCAAAAACATTCAGTACTTC
CDR3 protein: CAWRGLKNIQYF

D gene: NA
J gene: TRBJ1-2
clone size: NA
V gene: TRBV20-1
CDR3 DNA: TGCAGTGCTAGAGTGGAGGAGGGCTACACCTTC
CDR3 protein: CSARVEEGYTF

D gene: NA
J gene: TRBJ1-2
clone size: NA
V gene: TRBV15
CDR3 DNA: TGTGCCACCAGCTCCCGAGGGCTAAGTAACTATGGCTACACCTTC
CDR3 protein: CATSSRGLSNYGYTF

D gene: TRBD1
J gene: TRBJ2-7
clone size: NA
V gene: TRBV5-6
CDR3 DNA: TGTGCCAGCAGTCTTACAGGGGGCGCTTTCCACGAGCAGTACTTC
CDR3 protein: CASSLTGGAFHEQYF

D gene: TRBD2
J gene: TRBJ2-3
clone size: NA
V gene: TRBV5-8
CDR3 DNA: TGTGCCAGCAGCTGGGTCATTAGCGGGGGGACAGATACGCAGTATTTT
CDR3 protein: CASSWVISGGTDTQYF

D gene: NA
J gene: TRBJ1-2
clone size: NA
V gene: TRBV29-1
CDR3 DNA: TGCAGCGTTGAACGGGGGGGTCATGGCTACACCTTC
CDR3 protein: CSVERGGHGYTF

D gene: NA
J gene: TRBJ2-6
clone size: once
V gene: TRBV19
CDR3 DNA: TGTGCCAGTAGTGTCCAGGGGAGGGCCAACGTCCTGACTTTC
CDR3 protein: CASSVQGRANVLTF

D gene: NA
J gene: TRBJ1-5
clone size: NA
V gene: TRBV28
CDR3 DNA: TGTGCCAGCTTCTATAGCAATCAGCCCCAGCATTTT
CDR3 protein: CASFYSNQPQHF

D gene: TRBD2
J gene: TRBJ2-2
clone size: NA
V gene: TRBV10-3
CDR3 DNA: TGTGCCATCAGTGTGCGGGGGGACACCGGGGAGCTGTTTTTT
CDR3 protein: CAISVRGDTGELFF

D gene: TRBD1
J gene: TRBJ1-5
clone size: NA
V gene: TRBV27
CDR3 DNA: TGTGCCAGCAGAGGGAGGGGACAGGGGGCCGGTCAGCCCCAGCATTTT
CDR3 protein: CASRGRGQGAGQPQHF

D gene: NA
J gene: TRBJ2-6
clone size: once
V gene: TRBV4-3
CDR3 DNA: TGCGCCAGCAGCTCTTCCAACGTCCTGACTTTC
CDR3 protein: CASSSSNVLTF

D gene: TRBD1
J gene: TRBJ1-4
clone size: NA
V gene: TRBV29-1
CDR3 DNA: TGCAGCGTTGAAGGGACAGGGGGCGTTGAAAAACTGTTTTTT
CDR3 protein: CSVEGTGGVEKLFF

D gene: NA
J gene: TRBJ2-5
clone size: few
V gene: TRBV5-1
CDR3 DNA: TGCGCCAGCAGCTTAAGCACAGTGTACCAAGAGACCCAGTACTTC
CDR3 protein: CASSLSTVYQETQYF

D gene: TRBD1
J gene: TRBJ1-2
clone size: NA
V gene: TRBV19
CDR3 DNA: TGTGCCAGTAGTCACGACAGGGACCCTTTTGGCTACACCTTC
CDR3 protein: CASSHDRDPFGYTF

D gene: NA
J gene: TRBJ1-2
clone size: NA
V gene: TRBV6-5
CDR3 DNA: TGTGCCAGCAGTTTGACGAGACAGAGGCTTAACTATGGCTACACCTTC
CDR3 protein: CASSLTRQRLNYGYTF

D gene: NA
J gene: TRBJ1-1
clone size: NA
V gene: TRBV5-1
CDR3 DNA: TGCGCCAGCAGCAAACAGGGTGGGGAATTTGGCACTGAAGCTTTCTTT
CDR3 protein: CASSKQGGEFGTEAFF

D gene: NA
J gene: TRBJ2-3
clone size: NA
V gene: TRBV28
CDR3 DNA: TGTGCCAGCAGTTTTAATCGCGGAAGCACAGATACGCAGTATTTT
CDR3 protein: CASSFNRGSTDTQYF